One sample yielded the 2 T cell receptor beta chains listed below, sequenced in a study of OX40 agonist ivuxolimab in advanced cancers. This table comes from immunoSEQ multiplex PCR, and its TCRdb copy is limited to in-frame clones, with some not included. The sample records tens of thousands of clones, roughly 90% being singletons. The specimen was CD4+ or CD8+ T cells sorted from blood, collected in a trial of the OX40 agonist ivuxolimab. Receptors originate from an adult with an advanced solid tumor such as melanoma, head and neck, liver or kidney cancer.

The J gene is TRBJ2-3, the V gene TRBV6-5; D is uncertain. The germline CDR1 and CDR2 sequences are MNHEY and SVGAGI. V was cut by 7 bases and J by 2 bases, with 10 bases left in between. This CDR3 has 13 amino acids. The CDR3 loop reads CASTGSTTDTQYF. The CDR3 DNA sequence: TGTGCCAGCACCGGATCCACCACAGATACGCAGTATTTT.

The rearrangement links TRBV15 to TRBJ2-1, with 8 positions matching TRBD1. CDR1 and CDR2 (germline): LNHNV, YYDKDF (reference sequence). J lost 4 bases, V lost 0 bases, and 14 bases had no gene match. This CDR3 has 19 residues. The CDR3 nucleotides are TGTGCCACCAGCAGAGAACCAGGGGGCACGGCGGGGACTTACAATGAGCAGTTCTTC. Amino acids: CATSREPGGTAGTYNEQFF.